A selection of T cell receptor beta chains follows, all from one sample in a study of a mutant IDH1 vaccine in newly diagnosed glioma. Using immunoSEQ multiplex PCR, the repertoire was profiled, and TCRdb retains in-frame clones only, with some absent. This table holds roughly 76,000 clones, around 85% found once. These receptors have no identified antigens. Specimen: PBMCs, collected from a glioma patient whose treatment included an IDH1 peptide vaccine. The receptors come from a young man with glioma. Some clones in this sample may be carry-over from other donors' samples. CDR3s include the opening cysteine and the closing phenylalanine or tryptophan. D genes are given only for firm matches. The size of a clone is reported for some rows only, either as once, few or many, or as a class for expanded clones.

>TRBJ2-5|TRBV30|.|.
CAWSVHGLAVEYQETQYF
TGTGCCTGGAGTGTACATGGTCTTGCAGTTGAGTACCAAGAGACCCAGTACTTC
>TRBJ1-1|TRBV5-5|.|.
CASRPVGGYTEAFF
TGTGCCAGCAGACCGGTAGGGGGGTACACTGAAGCTTTCTTT
>TRBJ1-2|TRBV28|.|.
CASSEHRDAGGGYTF
TGTGCCAGCAGTGAGCACCGGGACGCGGGAGGTGGCTACACCTTC
>TRBJ1-3|TRBV7-2|.|.
CATLVRSGNTIYF
TGTGCCACCCTAGTACGCTCTGGAAACACCATATATTTT
>TRBJ2-2|TRBV19|.|.
CASNRGKNTGELFF
TGTGCCAGTAATCGAGGGAAGAACACCGGGGAGCTGTTTTTT
>TRBJ1-6|TRBV28|.|.
CASSFLAGGYNSPLHF
TGTGCCAGCAGTTTTCTAGCCGGGGGCTATAATTCACCCCTCCACTTT
>TRBJ2-3|TRBV29-1|.|.
CSASPGSTDTQYF
TGCAGCGCGAGCCCGGGGAGCACAGATACGCAGTATTTT
>TRBJ2-7|TRBV7-9|.|few
CASSARLGDEQYF
TGTGCCAGCAGCGCCCGACTTGGGGACGAGCAGTACTTC
>TRBJ2-3|TRBV2|TRBD1|.
CASSLLGTGADTQYF
TGTGCCAGCAGCCTACTCGGGACAGGAGCAGATACGCAGTATTTT
>TRBJ1-1|TRBV10-3|.|.
CAISESQGLNTEAFF
TGTGCCATCAGTGAGTCTCAGGGCCTGAACACTGAAGCTTTCTTT
>TRBJ1-5|TRBV10-2|.|once
CASRPRAEGPQHF
TGCGCCAGCAGGCCCAGGGCCGAGGGGCCCCAGCATTTT
>TRBJ2-1|TRBV5-1|TRBD1|.
CASSLGQGPYNEQFF
TGCGCCAGCAGCTTGGGACAGGGGCCCTACAATGAGCAGTTCTTC
>TRBJ2-3|TRBV29-1|.|.
CSVEPGRGGGDTQYF
TGCAGCGTTGAACCGGGCAGGGGAGGAGGAGATACGCAGTATTTT
>TRBJ1-2|TRBV11-2|.|.
CASSENLRMGYTF
TGTGCCAGCAGCGAAAACCTCAGGATGGGCTACACCTTC
>TRBJ2-1|TRBV15|TRBD2|.
CATSSSTSGDSYNEQFF
TGTGCCACCAGCTCCTCGACTAGCGGGGACTCCTACAATGAGCAGTTCTTC
>TRBJ2-2|TRBV2|.|.
CASSGGGPYTGELFF
TGTGCCAGCAGTGGAGGGGGGCCGTACACCGGGGAGCTGTTTTTT
>TRBJ2-1|TRBV27|TRBD2|.
CASRTLAGIYNEQFF
TGTGCCAGCAGGACACTAGCGGGAATCTACAATGAGCAGTTCTTC
>TRBJ2-3|TRBV6-6|.|.
CASSLGASDTDTQYF
TGTGCCAGCAGCCTCGGGGCTAGCGACACAGATACGCAGTATTTT
>TRBJ1-6|TRBV6-1|.|.
CANPDPLDNSPLHF
TGTGCCAACCCGGACCCGCTTGATAATTCACCCCTCCACTTT
>TRBJ1-1|TRBV7-6|.|.
CASSLARGRLTEAFF
TGTGCCAGCAGCTTAGCTCGTGGGAGATTGACTGAAGCTTTCTTT
>TRBJ2-1|TRBV10-3|TRBD1|.
CAIRGRTGGQDEQFF
TGTGCCATCAGGGGAAGGACAGGGGGCCAGGATGAGCAGTTCTTC
>TRBJ2-3|TRBV6-6|.|.
CASSTPRNTQYF
TGTGCCAGCAGCACACCGAGAAATACGCAGTATTTT
>TRBJ2-7|TRBV28|.|.
CASSSTVYEQYF
TGTGCCAGCAGTTCAACAGTCTACGAGCAGTACTTC
>TRBJ2-5|TRBV7-7|TRBD1|once
CASSPTGLGGQETQYF
TGTGCCAGCAGCCCGACAGGGCTTGGGGGTCAAGAGACCCAGTACTTC
>TRBJ1-6|TRBV7-2|.|.
CASSLGPEGVGSPLHF
TGTGCCAGCAGCTTAGGCCCAGAGGGTGTCGGTTCACCCCTCCACTTT
>TRBJ2-7|TRBV2|TRBD2|.
CASSGTSGVGLGEQYF
TGTGCCAGCAGTGGGACTAGCGGAGTGGGCCTCGGGGAGCAGTACTTC
>TRBJ2-7|TRBV5-4|.|.
CASSLDSLTYEQYF
TGTGCCAGCAGCTTGGACAGCCTGACCTACGAGCAGTACTTC
>TRBJ2-5|TRBV30|TRBD2|.
CAWSVGPSGDVAATQYF
TGTGCCTGGAGTGTAGGGCCTAGCGGGGACGTGGCGGCGACCCAGTACTTC
>TRBJ1-1|TRBV28|.|.
CASSRIMDTEAFF
TGTGCCAGCAGCCGGATTATGGACACTGAAGCTTTCTTT
>TRBJ2-7|TRBV7-9|.|once
CASSLTRGGGEQYF
TGTGCCAGCAGCTTGACCCGGGGCGGCGGGGAGCAGTACTTC
>TRBJ2-6|TRBV5-1|.|once
CASSLGVRHSGANVLTF
TGCGCCAGCAGCTTGGGGGTTCGCCACTCTGGGGCCAACGTCCTGACTTTC
>TRBJ1-5|TRBV28|.|.
CASNGVGRNQPQHF
TGTGCCAGCAACGGGGTCGGACGCAATCAGCCCCAGCATTTT
>TRBJ2-1|TRBV6-5|.|.
CASPYYAGNEQFF
TGTGCCAGTCCATACTACGCTGGCAATGAGCAGTTCTTC
>TRBJ1-2|TRBV2|.|.
CASSVGSPNYGYTF
TGTGCCAGCAGTGTCGGGTCTCCTAACTATGGCTACACCTTC
>TRBJ2-4|TRBV27|.|once
CASCRGRWDIQYF
TGTGCCAGCTGCCGGGGTCGGTGGGACATTCAGTACTTC
>TRBJ1-2|TRBV7-9|.|few
CASSSWDGSYTF
TGTGCCAGCAGCAGCTGGGACGGAAGCTACACCTTC
>TRBJ1-5|TRBV5-1|.|.
CASSPEGDNQPQHF
TGCGCCAGCAGTCCCGAGGGGGACAATCAGCCCCAGCATTTT
>TRBJ2-6|TRBV6-5|.|.
CASSSGNGANVLTF
TGTGCCAGCAGTTCCGGGAATGGGGCCAACGTCCTGACTTTC
>TRBJ2-7|TRBV7-2|.|.
CASSPRSYEQYF
TGTGCCAGCAGCCCGCGCTCCTACGAGCAGTACTTC
>TRBJ2-5|TRBV7-8|TRBD1|.
CASSLAGQLDQETQYF
TGTGCCAGCAGCTTAGCGGGACAGCTGGATCAAGAGACCCAGTACTTC
>TRBJ1-5|TRBV19|TRBD1|.
CASSLGQINQPQHF
TGTGCCAGTAGTTTGGGACAGATCAATCAGCCCCAGCATTTT